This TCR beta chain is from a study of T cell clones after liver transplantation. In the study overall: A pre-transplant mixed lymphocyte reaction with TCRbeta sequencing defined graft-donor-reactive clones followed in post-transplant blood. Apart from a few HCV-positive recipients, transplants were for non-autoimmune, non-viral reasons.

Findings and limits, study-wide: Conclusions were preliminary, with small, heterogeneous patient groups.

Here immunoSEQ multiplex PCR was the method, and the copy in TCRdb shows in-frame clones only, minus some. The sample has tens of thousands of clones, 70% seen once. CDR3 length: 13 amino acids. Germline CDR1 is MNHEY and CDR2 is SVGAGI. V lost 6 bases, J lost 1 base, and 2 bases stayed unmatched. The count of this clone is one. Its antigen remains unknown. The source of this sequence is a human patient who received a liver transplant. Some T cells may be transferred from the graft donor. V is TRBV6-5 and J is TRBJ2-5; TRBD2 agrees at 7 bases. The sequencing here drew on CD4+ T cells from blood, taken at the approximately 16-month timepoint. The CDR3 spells CASRGGSQETQYF. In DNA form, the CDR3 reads TGTGCCAGCAGGGGCGGGAGCCAAGAGACCCAGTACTTC.